Below are 2 T cell receptor beta chains sequenced from a single sample in a study of T cell repertoires in cytomegalovirus infection. TCRdb itself ran the reads through MiXCR, one entry per CDR3 protein. The sample lists under 95,000 distinct CDR3 sequences, more than 40% occurring once. Their cognate antigens are unknown. The material sequenced was CD8+ T cells from cultured PBMCs, taken from culture after CMV antigen stimulation. The receptor set was obtained from a human donor in good health (CMV status not recorded). Some clones in this sample may be carry-over from other donors' samples.

This clonotype was recorded a few times. The gene calls are TRBV7-8 and TRBJ2-7; TRBD2 matches 7 bases. After removal of 4 bases from V and 2 bases from J, the junction contained 8 bases not matched to a gene. Germline lookup yields CDR1 SGHVS and CDR2 FQNEAQ. The CDR3 loop spans 15 amino acids. The CDR3 coding sequence is TGTGCCAGCAGCTCTGAGCGGGGTTTGGCCTACGAGCAGTACTTC. The encoded protein is CASSSERGLAYEQYF.

This clonotype appeared a few times. J is TRBJ2-5 and V is TRBV11-2; 8 nucleotides line up with TRBD2. Germline V gene lookup returns CDR1 SGHAT and CDR2 FQNNGV. V shed 5 bases and J 5 bases; nucleotides not matched to a gene: 13. The CDR3 loop spans 16 amino acids. This chain's CDR3 is CASSRVYSGMRETQYF. CDR3 in DNA: TGTGCCAGCAGCCGGGTTTATAGCGGGATGAGGGAGACCCAGTACTTC. Full variable domain (rest looked up from reference TRBV11-2 and TRBJ2-5): EAGVAQSPRYKIIEKRQSVAFWCNPISGHATLYWYQQILGQGPKLLIQFQNNGVVDDSQLPKDRFSAERLKGVDSTLKIQPAKLEDSAVYLCASSRVYSGMRETQYFGPGTRLLVL.